This paragraph reports one TCR beta chain. Antigen: not known. The sample originates from a study of CD4+ T cells in melanoma. Overall study findings and caveats: In melanoma, neoantigen-specific CD4+ T cells reportedly differed in differentiation state. CD8+ T cell, macrophage and B cell function reportedly correlated with neoantigen-specific CD4+ T cells.

Clones were read by immunoSEQ multiplex PCR, and TCRdb kept only the in-frame ones, dropping some. Of some 9,500 clones listed, around four fifths are singletons. The germline V gene encodes CDR1 PRHDT and CDR2 FYEKMQ (reference sequence). The CDR3 totals 13 residues. V lost 3 bases and J 1 base, leaving 7 bases between the germline ends. The rearrangement links TRBV13 to TRBJ2-7; D remains unclear. Sequencing used cells from a culture (not recorded whether cultured in vitro). This TCR was recovered from a human donor with melanoma. As DNA, the CDR3 is TGTGCCAGCAGCTTTAGAAGGTCCTACGAGCAGTACTTC. Protein product: CASSFRRSYEQYF.